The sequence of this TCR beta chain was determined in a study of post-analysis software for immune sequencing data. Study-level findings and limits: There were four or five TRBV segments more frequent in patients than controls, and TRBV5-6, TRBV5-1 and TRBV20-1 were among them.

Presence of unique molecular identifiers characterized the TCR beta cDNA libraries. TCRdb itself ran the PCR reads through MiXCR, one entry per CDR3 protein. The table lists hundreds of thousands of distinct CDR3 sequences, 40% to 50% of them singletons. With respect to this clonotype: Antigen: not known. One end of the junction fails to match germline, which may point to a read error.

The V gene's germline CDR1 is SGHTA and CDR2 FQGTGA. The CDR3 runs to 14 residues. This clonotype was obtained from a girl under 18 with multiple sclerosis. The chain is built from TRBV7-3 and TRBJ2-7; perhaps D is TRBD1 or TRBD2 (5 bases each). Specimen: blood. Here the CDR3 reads CAGSLRDGPYEQYF. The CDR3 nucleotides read TGTGCCGGCAGCTTACGGGACGGCCCCTACGAGCAGTACTTC.